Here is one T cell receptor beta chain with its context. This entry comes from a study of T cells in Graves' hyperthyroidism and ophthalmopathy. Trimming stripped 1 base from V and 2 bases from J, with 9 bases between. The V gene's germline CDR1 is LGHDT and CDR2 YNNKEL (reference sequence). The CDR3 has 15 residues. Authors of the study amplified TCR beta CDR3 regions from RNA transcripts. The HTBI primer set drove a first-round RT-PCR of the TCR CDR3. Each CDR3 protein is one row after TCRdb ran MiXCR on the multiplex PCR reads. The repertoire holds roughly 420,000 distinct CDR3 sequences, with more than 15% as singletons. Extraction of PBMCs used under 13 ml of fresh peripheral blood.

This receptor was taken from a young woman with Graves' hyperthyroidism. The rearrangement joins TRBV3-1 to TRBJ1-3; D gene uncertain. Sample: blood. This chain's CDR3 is CASSQGASTGNTIYF. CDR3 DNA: TGTGCCAGCAGCCAAGGTGCCAGTACTGGAAACACCATATATTTT.